The clone carrying this T cell receptor (beta chain) appeared many times. No antigen is known for it. J gave up 6 bases and V 5 bases, and 14 bases lay outside the gene matches. The V gene's germline CDR1 is DFQATT and CDR2 SNEGSKA (reference sequence). This CDR3 has 15 amino acids. MiXCR, run by TCRdb on the 5' RACE reads, gives a single entry per CDR3 protein. The sample comprises 45,000 to 55,000 distinct CDR3 sequences, approximately 6.2% of which are singletons, and roughly 4% rests with the top ten. The sample is drawn from a study of early T cells in non-severe SARS-CoV-2 infection. Looking at the study overall: RNA in bulk from unsorted whole blood was sequenced, and chains were unpaired. Study-wide results and caveats: The VDJdb matching leaned toward anti-spike CD8 responses and overlooked private and CD4 specificities.

The origin of this receptor is an adult who was a healthcare worker with PCR-confirmed SARS-CoV-2 infection or an uninfected control (not recorded which). The material sequenced was whole blood. This chain joins TRBV20-1 and TRBJ2-3; 7 nucleotides line up with TRBD1. CDR3 residues: CSAGHRGTVRDTQYF. CDR3 DNA: TGCAGTGCTGGACACAGGGGAACCGTGCGCGATACGCAGTATTTT.